This is a list of T cell receptor beta chains from one sample in a study of identical twins. TCRdb called the 5' RACE reads again in MiXCR, with one record for every CDR3 protein. The sample carries about 240,000 distinct CDR3 sequences, roughly 12% recorded once. The same specimen was also included in a second study, on yellow fever vaccine responses in identical twins.

The sequenced material came from memory (CD45RO+) T cells sorted from blood. The receptors come from a woman in her late teens or twenties in good health. Both conserved end residues are part of each CDR3. A D gene is named only where the DNA matches it firmly. Clone size is given for some rows only: seen once, a few or many times, or a class if the clone is expanded.

size: many
J: TRBJ2-1
D: NA
length: 15
V: TRBV29-1
CDR3: CSTRGGISGYNEQFF
DNA: TGCAGCACCCGTGGGGGTATTAGTGGGTACAATGAGCAGTTCTTC

size: few
J: TRBJ2-3
D: NA
length: 16
V: TRBV6-2/TRBV6-3
CDR3: CASTPLWGLSTDTQYF
DNA: TGTGCCAGCACCCCCCTTTGGGGGTTGAGCACAGATACGCAGTATTTT

size: NA
J: TRBJ2-5
D: NA
length: 15
V: TRBV5-6
CDR3: CASSLVGQSEETQYF
DNA: TGTGCCAGCAGCTTGGTAGGGCAGAGCGAAGAGACCCAGTACTTC

size: few
J: TRBJ2-1
D: TRBD2
length: 16
V: TRBV6-1
CDR3: CASSRTSGRPDNEQFF
DNA: TGTGCCAGCAGCCGGACTAGCGGGAGGCCCGACAATGAGCAGTTCTTC

size: few
J: TRBJ2-7
D: TRBD2
length: 14
V: TRBV20-1
CDR3: CSARSGTSYLEQYF
DNA: TGCAGTGCTAGATCCGGGACTAGTTATCTCGAGCAGTACTTC

size: NA
J: TRBJ2-1
D: NA
length: 15
V: TRBV6-1
CDR3: CASSREYLSYNEQFF
DNA: TGTGCCAGCAGCCGGGAATACCTCTCCTACAATGAGCAGTTCTTC

size: few
J: TRBJ2-2
D: NA
length: 14
V: TRBV5-5
CDR3: CASSLEVDTGELFF
DNA: TGTGCCAGCAGCTTGGAAGTTGACACCGGGGAGCTGTTTTTT

size: few
J: TRBJ2-7
D: NA
length: 12
V: TRBV2
CDR3: CASRAAGNEQYF
DNA: TGTGCCAGCAGGGCGGCGGGGAACGAGCAGTACTTC

size: NA
J: TRBJ2-3
D: NA
length: 16
V: TRBV9
CDR3: CASSVVGLVATDTQYF
DNA: TGTGCCAGCAGCGTAGTAGGCTTGGTAGCAACAGATACGCAGTATTTT

size: NA
J: TRBJ2-3
D: NA
length: 14
V: TRBV12-3/TRBV12-4
CDR3: CASSLRRGGDTQYF
DNA: TGTGCCAGCAGTTTACGCAGGGGGGGAGATACGCAGTATTTT

size: few
J: TRBJ1-1
D: NA
length: 14
V: TRBV15
CDR3: CATSSRDPAAEAFF
DNA: TGTGCCACCAGCAGTAGGGATCCGGCGGCTGAAGCTTTCTTT

size: NA
J: TRBJ2-1
D: NA
length: 15
V: TRBV6-1
CDR3: CASSATRVSYNEQFF
DNA: TGTGCCAGCAGTGCGACTAGAGTATCCTACAATGAGCAGTTCTTC

size: NA
J: TRBJ2-7
D: TRBD2
length: 14
V: TRBV20-1
CDR3: CSAGRGLAGDEQYF
DNA: TGCAGTGCCGGACGGGGCTTGGCGGGAGATGAGCAGTACTTC

size: few
J: TRBJ2-5
D: NA
length: 14
V: TRBV5-6
CDR3: CASSLVQGQETQYF
DNA: TGTGCCAGCAGCTTGGTTCAGGGGCAAGAGACCCAGTACTTC

size: many
J: TRBJ2-1
D: NA
length: 12
V: TRBV29-1
CDR3: CSVPGWNNEQFF
DNA: TGCAGCGTTCCGGGTTGGAACAATGAGCAGTTCTTC

size: NA
J: TRBJ1-1
D: TRBD1
length: 13
V: TRBV29-1
CDR3: CSALQGPNTEAFF
DNA: TGCAGCGCCTTACAGGGGCCCAACACTGAAGCTTTCTTT

size: many
J: TRBJ2-1
D: TRBD2
length: 17
V: TRBV28
CDR3: CASRKRGPKSSYNEQFF
DNA: TGTGCCAGCAGAAAGCGGGGCCCTAAAAGCTCCTACAATGAGCAGTTCTTC

size: NA
J: TRBJ1-5
D: NA
length: 14
V: TRBV7-9
CDR3: CASSLDGSRQPQHF
DNA: TGTGCCAGCAGCTTAGACGGATCCCGCCAGCCCCAGCATTTT

size: many
J: TRBJ2-5
D: NA
length: 14
V: TRBV5-1
CDR3: CASSLTGLKETQYF
DNA: TGCGCCAGCAGCTTGACAGGTCTAAAAGAGACCCAGTACTTC

size: NA
J: TRBJ2-7
D: TRBD1
length: 14
V: TRBV18
CDR3: CASSLGQGAGEQYF
DNA: TGTGCCAGCTCACTTGGACAGGGGGCGGGCGAGCAGTACTTC